A selection of T cell receptor beta chains follows, all from one sample in a study of OX40 agonist ivuxolimab in advanced cancers. Here immunoSEQ multiplex PCR was the method, and the copy in TCRdb shows in-frame clones only, minus some. The sample includes roughly 100,000 clones, around 94% seen only once; the top ten take around 0.28%. The sample was CD4+ or CD8+ T cells sorted from blood, taken in a trial of the OX40 agonist ivuxolimab. The receptors were sampled from an adult with an advanced solid tumor such as melanoma, head and neck, liver or kidney cancer. CDR3s include the opening cysteine and the closing phenylalanine or tryptophan. Each record gives: J gene, V gene, D gene, clone size, CDR3 DNA, CDR3 protein. The D gene is left open where the match is weak. Clone sizes are given selectively: once, few, many, or a class where the clone is expanded.

>TRBJ2-7|TRBV28|.|.
TGTGCCAGCAGTTCCGGGACCCCTCCCTACGAGCAGTACTTC
CASSSGTPPYEQYF
>TRBJ2-3|TRBV27|.|.
TGTGCCAGCAGTTACAGGGTTCGGGATGGCACAGATACGCAGTATTTT
CASSYRVRDGTDTQYF
>TRBJ1-1|TRBV28|.|.
TGTGCCAGCAAAATTAGGAACACTGAAGCTTTCTTT
CASKIRNTEAFF
>TRBJ2-3|TRBV6-5|TRBD1|.
TGTGCCAGCAGTTCCCTTACGACAGGGTCAGATACGCAGTATTTT
CASSSLTTGSDTQYF
>TRBJ2-7|TRBV7-8|.|.
TGTGCCAGCAGCTTGGGGGGGCAGAACGAGCAGTACTTC
CASSLGGQNEQYF
>TRBJ2-1|TRBV18|.|once
TGTGCCAGCTCACCCCCGGACAGAATATCCACCAATGAGCAGTTCTTC
CASSPPDRISTNEQFF
>TRBJ2-1|TRBV7-2|TRBD2|.
TGTGCCAGCAGCCCCCGCAGCGGGGGTTACAATGAGCAGTTCTTC
CASSPRSGGYNEQFF
>TRBJ1-1|TRBV6-5|.|.
TGTGCCAGCAGTTACGGGTGGGCCCGGGACACTGAAGCTTTCTTT
CASSYGWARDTEAFF
>TRBJ1-2|TRBV7-9|.|once
TGTGCCAGCAGCTTAGAATCGGGGGGATCGGGCTACACCTTC
CASSLESGGSGYTF
>TRBJ2-5|TRBV6-5|.|.
TGTGCCAGCAGTTACGGCCAGACCCAGTACTTC
CASSYGQTQYF
>TRBJ2-2|TRBV7-2|.|.
TGTGCCAGCAGCTTACGGCGTGATTACCCCGGGGAGCTGTTTTTT
CASSLRRDYPGELFF
>TRBJ2-1|TRBV29-1|TRBD1|.
TGCAGCGTGTCCGGGACAGTGAATCAGTTCTTC
CSVSGTVNQFF
>TRBJ2-1|TRBV23-1|TRBD2|.
TGCGCCAGCAGTCAATCGAAACTAGCGGGAGGGCCGGTGGGCTACAATGAGCAGTTCTTC
CASSQSKLAGGPVGYNEQFF
>TRBJ2-1|TRBV5-6|.|.
TGTGCCAGCAGCTCCTTCGGCCGGGAGTACTACGTGGAGCAGTTCTTC
CASSSFGREYYVEQFF
>TRBJ1-6|TRBV10-2|TRBD1|.
TGCGCCAGTAGGGACAGGGATTCACCCCTCCACTTT
CASRDRDSPLHF
>TRBJ2-7|TRBV20-1|TRBD1|.
TGCAGTGCTAGGGACAGGGGCGAGCAGTACTTC
CSARDRGEQYF
>TRBJ2-1|TRBV6-5|.|.
TGTGCCAGCAGTCTGGGGAGCTCCTACAATGAGCAGTTCTTC
CASSLGSSYNEQFF
>TRBJ1-2|TRBV29-1|.|.
TGCAGCGCCGAATGGCTAAGTGCCTACACCTTC
CSAEWLSAYTF
>TRBJ1-3|TRBV7-2|TRBD1|.
TGTGCCAGCAGCTTGGGGGGGACAGGAGGAAACACCATATATTTT
CASSLGGTGGNTIYF
>TRBJ1-2|TRBV6-6|.|.
TGTGCCAGCAGTAACAGCTATGGCTACACCTTC
CASSNSYGYTF
>TRBJ1-4|TRBV4-3|.|.
TGCGCCAGCAGCCAACATTACCTGGGGGGCGAAAAACTGTTTTTT
CASSQHYLGGEKLFF
>TRBJ1-3|TRBV7-2|.|.
TGTGCCAGCAGCCAGGGGCCCTCTGGAAACACCATATATTTT
CASSQGPSGNTIYF
>TRBJ2-2|TRBV7-8|.|.
TGTGCCAGCAGCAAACGGGGGAAAGGTACCGGGGAGCTGTTTTTT
CASSKRGKGTGELFF
>TRBJ1-1|TRBV28|TRBD1|.
TGTGCCAGCACTATACAGGGGTCGAACACTGAAGCTTTCTTT
CASTIQGSNTEAFF
>TRBJ2-1|TRBV5-4|.|.
TGTGCCAGCAGCCAAGGGAGACTGGTTGGGAATGAGCAGTTCTTC
CASSQGRLVGNEQFF
>TRBJ1-5|TRBV6-6|.|.
TGTGCCACCGGGGAGGTTAATCAGCCCCAGCATTTT
CATGEVNQPQHF
>TRBJ2-1|TRBV7-2|.|.
TGTGCCAGCAGCTTAGCAGGCGCACGCTCCTACAATGAGCAGTTCTTC
CASSLAGARSYNEQFF
>TRBJ2-3|TRBV7-2|.|.
TGTGCCAGCAGCTTACTTACAGGAACAGATACGCAGTATTTT
CASSLLTGTDTQYF
>TRBJ2-3|TRBV4-2|TRBD2|few
TGTGCCAGCAGCCAAGTTGTGGGCGGGGGAGCCACGCAGTATTTT
CASSQVVGGGATQYF
>TRBJ1-2|TRBV5-6|.|.
TGTGCCAGCAGCGATCAACTTAGGGGTAGCTATGGCTACACCTTC
CASSDQLRGSYGYTF
>TRBJ1-2|TRBV27|.|.
TGTGCCAGCAGTTTAGTGGGGGCCGCCCCATATGGCTACACCTTC
CASSLVGAAPYGYTF
>TRBJ1-2|TRBV27|.|.
TGTGCCAGCAAGTACATGGGAAATTGGGCTAACTATGGCTACACCTTC
CASKYMGNWANYGYTF
>TRBJ2-2|TRBV4-3|.|.
TGCGCCAGCAGCCAAGATAAGGAGAGCTGGAACACCGGGGAGCTGTTTTTT
CASSQDKESWNTGELFF